The clone carrying this T cell receptor (beta chain) was seen more than once but under ten times. Its antigen is unidentified. V lost 6 bases to trimming and J lost 6 bases, with 12 bases between them. This CDR3 comprises 12 residues. The repertoire was sequenced with immunoSEQ multiplex PCR; TCRdb's copy has only in-frame clones and lacks some. There are 120,000 to 150,000 clones in the sample; about nine tenths occur only once, and roughly 2.8% lies in the top ten. These data originate in a study of T cell responses to AZD1222 COVID-19 vaccine. Whole-study findings and limits: Rises in breadth and depth of Spike-specific TCRs came after two AZD1222 doses. Repertoires were obtained solely post-peak T cell response. Unmutated variant regions are reportedly targeted by nearly half of spike-specific TCRs. Baseline serostatus was positive in only a handful of AZD1222 recipients.

The chain carries TRBV12-3 or TRBV12-4 and TRBJ2-7; D may be TRBD1 (5 bases). This receptor was obtained from an adult in good health. The input for sequencing was peripheral blood, taken on day 0 of MenACWY control vaccination. The chain's CDR3 is CASSPGMGEQYF. The CDR3 DNA is TGTGCCAGCAGCCCAGGGATGGGCGAGCAGTACTTC.